A selection of T cell receptor beta chains follows, all from one sample in a study of blood T cell repertoires in COVID-19. Method: immunoSEQ multiplex PCR; TCRdb's copy keeps in-frame clones and lacks some. The sample records around 140,000 clones, about 80% being singletons. What was sequenced was PBMCs or T cells enriched from blood (not recorded which). These receptors all come from a woman aged 45-59 years who had recovered from COVID-19. CDR3s include the opening cysteine and the closing phenylalanine or tryptophan. The order of the fields is CDR3 length, D gene, clone size, V gene, J gene, CDR3 protein, CDR3 DNA. A D gene is named only where the DNA matches it firmly. The size entry is marked missing in some rows and otherwise reads once, few, many or a size class.

cdr3_length: 14
d_call: -
clone_size: -
v_call: TRBV2
j_call: TRBJ1-5
cdr3_aa: CASRAGDTNQPQHF
cdr3_nt: TGTGCCAGCCGGGCCGGGGATACAAATCAGCCCCAGCATTTT

cdr3_length: 14
d_call: TRBD1
clone_size: -
v_call: TRBV6-5
j_call: TRBJ1-1
cdr3_aa: CASILQGRRTEAFF
cdr3_nt: TGTGCCAGCATCCTACAGGGGAGAAGGACTGAAGCTTTCTTT

cdr3_length: 13
d_call: -
clone_size: -
v_call: TRBV6-1
j_call: TRBJ2-5
cdr3_aa: CASSEARTETQYF
cdr3_nt: TGTGCCAGCAGTGAAGCGCGTACGGAGACCCAGTACTTC

cdr3_length: 14
d_call: -
clone_size: -
v_call: TRBV6-4
j_call: TRBJ2-2
cdr3_aa: CASGRQANTGELFF
cdr3_nt: TGTGCCAGCGGGAGACAGGCGAACACCGGGGAGCTGTTTTTT

cdr3_length: 13
d_call: TRBD1
clone_size: -
v_call: TRBV7-2
j_call: TRBJ1-1
cdr3_aa: CASSPIGGAEAFF
cdr3_nt: TGTGCCAGCAGTCCTATAGGGGGCGCTGAAGCTTTCTTT

cdr3_length: 17
d_call: TRBD1
clone_size: -
v_call: TRBV27
j_call: TRBJ1-4
cdr3_aa: CASSLSLWAGGDEKLFF
cdr3_nt: TGTGCCAGCAGTTTATCGTTATGGGCAGGGGGCGATGAAAAACTGTTTTTT

cdr3_length: 11
d_call: -
clone_size: -
v_call: TRBV2
j_call: TRBJ2-3
cdr3_aa: CASTPGDTQYF
cdr3_nt: TGTGCCAGCACCCCGGGGGATACGCAGTATTTT

cdr3_length: 16
d_call: -
clone_size: few
v_call: TRBV5-1
j_call: TRBJ1-2
cdr3_aa: CASSTSQGGTNYGYTF
cdr3_nt: TGCGCCAGCAGCACGTCGCAAGGCGGAACTAACTATGGCTACACCTTC

cdr3_length: 17
d_call: -
clone_size: -
v_call: TRBV7-6
j_call: TRBJ2-1
cdr3_aa: CASSLAGGTSSYNEQFF
cdr3_nt: TGTGCCAGCAGCTTAGCGGGGGGAACCAGCTCCTACAATGAGCAGTTCTTC

cdr3_length: 17
d_call: TRBD2
clone_size: -
v_call: TRBV10-3
j_call: TRBJ2-5
cdr3_aa: CAISEPEYSGGKETQYF
cdr3_nt: TGTGCCATCAGTGAGCCCGAATATTCCGGGGGGAAAGAGACCCAGTACTTC

cdr3_length: 15
d_call: TRBD2
clone_size: many
v_call: TRBV6-4
j_call: TRBJ2-2
cdr3_aa: CASSDSGGADGELFF
cdr3_nt: TGTGCCAGCAGTGACAGCGGGGGGGCCGACGGGGAGCTGTTTTTT

cdr3_length: 14
d_call: TRBD1
clone_size: once
v_call: TRBV27
j_call: TRBJ2-1
cdr3_aa: CASRPTGAYNEQFF
cdr3_nt: TGTGCCAGCAGACCGACAGGGGCATACAATGAGCAGTTCTTC

cdr3_length: 15
d_call: TRBD2
clone_size: -
v_call: TRBV9
j_call: TRBJ2-1
cdr3_aa: CASSVGTGGPYEQFF
cdr3_nt: TGTGCCAGCAGCGTAGGAACGGGGGGGCCTTATGAGCAGTTCTTC

cdr3_length: 16
d_call: TRBD2
clone_size: -
v_call: TRBV2
j_call: TRBJ2-1
cdr3_aa: CASSGRLAGDYNEQFF
cdr3_nt: TGTGCCAGCAGTGGTAGACTAGCGGGCGACTACAATGAGCAGTTCTTC

cdr3_length: 18
d_call: -
clone_size: -
v_call: TRBV28
j_call: TRBJ1-5
cdr3_aa: CASSLWESLAFGNQPQHF
cdr3_nt: TGTGCCAGCAGTTTATGGGAGTCTTTGGCCTTTGGCAATCAGCCCCAGCATTTT

cdr3_length: 13
d_call: -
clone_size: -
v_call: TRBV12-3/TRBV12-4
j_call: TRBJ1-4
cdr3_aa: CATGVATNEKLFF
cdr3_nt: TGTGCCACAGGGGTTGCAACTAATGAAAAACTGTTTTTT

cdr3_length: 13
d_call: TRBD1
clone_size: -
v_call: TRBV6-5
j_call: TRBJ1-6
cdr3_aa: CASTVTGGSPLHF
cdr3_nt: TGTGCCAGCACCGTAACAGGGGGATCACCCCTCCACTTT

cdr3_length: 16
d_call: TRBD1
clone_size: -
v_call: TRBV18
j_call: TRBJ1-5
cdr3_aa: CASSPGTGGSNQPQHF
cdr3_nt: TGTGCCAGCTCACCAGGGACAGGGGGAAGCAATCAGCCCCAGCATTTT

cdr3_length: 15
d_call: -
clone_size: -
v_call: TRBV9
j_call: TRBJ1-2
cdr3_aa: CASRATQGANYGYTF
cdr3_nt: TGTGCCAGCAGAGCAACCCAAGGGGCTAACTATGGCTACACCTTC

cdr3_length: 14
d_call: -
clone_size: -
v_call: TRBV19
j_call: TRBJ2-3
cdr3_aa: CASSRRDLDPTQYF
cdr3_nt: TGTGCCAGTAGTCGACGGGATCTTGACCCGACGCAGTATTTT

cdr3_length: 11
d_call: TRBD1
clone_size: -
v_call: TRBV29-1
j_call: TRBJ1-4
cdr3_aa: CSFTGGGKLFF
cdr3_nt: TGCAGCTTCACAGGGGGCGGGAAACTGTTTTTT

cdr3_length: 13
d_call: -
clone_size: -
v_call: TRBV28
j_call: TRBJ1-4
cdr3_aa: CASRLGWDMKLFF
cdr3_nt: TGTGCCAGCAGGCTAGGGTGGGACATGAAACTGTTTTTT

cdr3_length: 13
d_call: TRBD1
clone_size: -
v_call: TRBV11-2
j_call: TRBJ1-2
cdr3_aa: CASSPGTANGYTF
cdr3_nt: TGTGCCAGCAGCCCCGGGACAGCTAATGGCTACACCTTC

cdr3_length: 16
d_call: -
clone_size: -
v_call: TRBV14
j_call: TRBJ1-4
cdr3_aa: CASRAGTLATNEKLFF
cdr3_nt: TGTGCCAGCAGAGCCGGGACACTTGCAACTAATGAAAAACTGTTTTTT

cdr3_length: 15
d_call: -
clone_size: -
v_call: TRBV7-9
j_call: TRBJ1-6
cdr3_aa: CASSQSGSYNSPLHF
cdr3_nt: TGTGCCAGCAGCCAATCGGGGTCCTATAATTCACCCCTCCACTTT

cdr3_length: 13
d_call: TRBD1
clone_size: -
v_call: TRBV2
j_call: TRBJ1-1
cdr3_aa: CASMTGKNTEAFF
cdr3_nt: TGTGCCAGCATGACAGGGAAGAACACTGAAGCTTTCTTT

cdr3_length: 14
d_call: -
clone_size: -
v_call: TRBV7-9
j_call: TRBJ1-4
cdr3_aa: CASSPTGKNEKLFF
cdr3_nt: TGTGCCAGCAGCCCGACAGGCAAAAATGAAAAACTGTTTTTT

cdr3_length: 16
d_call: TRBD1
clone_size: -
v_call: TRBV6-4
j_call: TRBJ2-4
cdr3_aa: CASSASGTVAKNIQYF
cdr3_nt: TGTGCCAGCAGTGCATCCGGGACAGTAGCCAAAAACATTCAGTACTTC

cdr3_length: 16
d_call: TRBD2
clone_size: -
v_call: TRBV5-4
j_call: TRBJ2-3
cdr3_aa: CASSSRELAGTDTQYF
cdr3_nt: TGTGCCAGCAGTTCCCGAGAACTAGCGGGCACAGATACGCAGTATTTT

cdr3_length: 15
d_call: TRBD2
clone_size: -
v_call: TRBV18
j_call: TRBJ2-3
cdr3_aa: CASSPPSGGADTQYF
cdr3_nt: TGTGCCAGCTCACCACCCAGCGGGGGGGCGGATACGCAGTATTTT

cdr3_length: 13
d_call: -
clone_size: -
v_call: TRBV12-3/TRBV12-4
j_call: TRBJ2-1
cdr3_aa: CASSYSTNNEQFF
cdr3_nt: TGTGCCAGCAGTTACTCTACGAACAATGAGCAGTTCTTC

cdr3_length: 15
d_call: -
clone_size: -
v_call: TRBV6-1
j_call: TRBJ2-7
cdr3_aa: CASSENWPQGPEQYF
cdr3_nt: TGTGCCAGCAGTGAAAATTGGCCACAGGGACCCGAGCAGTACTTC

cdr3_length: 14
d_call: -
clone_size: -
v_call: TRBV15
j_call: TRBJ1-5
cdr3_aa: CATSRGGSNQPQHF
cdr3_nt: TGTGCCACCAGCAGAGGAGGTTCCAATCAGCCCCAGCATTTT

cdr3_length: 13
d_call: TRBD1
clone_size: -
v_call: TRBV6-2/TRBV6-3
j_call: TRBJ2-7
cdr3_aa: CASSWDRSYEQYF
cdr3_nt: TGTGCCAGCAGTTGGGACAGATCCTACGAGCAGTACTTC

cdr3_length: 13
d_call: -
clone_size: -
v_call: TRBV5-1
j_call: TRBJ1-1
cdr3_aa: CASSPGGTTEAFF
cdr3_nt: TGCGCCAGCAGCCCCGGAGGTACCACTGAAGCTTTCTTT

cdr3_length: 16
d_call: -
clone_size: -
v_call: TRBV27
j_call: TRBJ1-6
cdr3_aa: CASSLAPLGSHSPLHF
cdr3_nt: TGTGCCAGCAGTTTGGCCCCCCTAGGTTCGCATTCACCCCTCCACTTT

cdr3_length: 13
d_call: -
clone_size: once
v_call: TRBV30
j_call: TRBJ2-1
cdr3_aa: CACADPGGYEQFF
cdr3_nt: TGTGCCTGCGCGGACCCGGGCGGGTATGAGCAGTTCTTC

cdr3_length: 12
d_call: -
clone_size: -
v_call: TRBV18
j_call: TRBJ2-1
cdr3_aa: CASSPYLNEQFF
cdr3_nt: TGTGCCAGCTCACCATATCTAAATGAGCAGTTCTTC

cdr3_length: 12
d_call: TRBD1
clone_size: -
v_call: TRBV29-1
j_call: TRBJ2-1
cdr3_aa: CSVDGDRPEQFF
cdr3_nt: TGCAGCGTTGATGGGGACAGACCTGAGCAGTTCTTC

cdr3_length: 15
d_call: TRBD1
clone_size: -
v_call: TRBV5-1
j_call: TRBJ1-4
cdr3_aa: CASSLGTGSYEKLFF
cdr3_nt: TGCGCCAGCAGCTTGGGGACAGGGTCGTATGAAAAACTGTTTTTT

cdr3_length: 17
d_call: TRBD1
clone_size: -
v_call: TRBV5-8
j_call: TRBJ2-2
cdr3_aa: CASSRRAGQGVTGELFF
cdr3_nt: TGTGCCAGCTCCAGACGGGCGGGACAGGGTGTCACCGGGGAGCTGTTTTTT

cdr3_length: 12
d_call: -
clone_size: few
v_call: TRBV7-6
j_call: TRBJ1-1
cdr3_aa: CASSLHDSEAFF
cdr3_nt: TGTGCCAGCAGCCTCCACGACAGTGAAGCTTTCTTT

cdr3_length: 14
d_call: -
clone_size: -
v_call: TRBV5-1
j_call: TRBJ1-1
cdr3_aa: CASSLENTDTEAFF
cdr3_nt: TGCGCCAGCAGCTTGGAAAACACCGACACTGAAGCTTTCTTT

cdr3_length: 15
d_call: -
clone_size: once
v_call: TRBV28
j_call: TRBJ1-2
cdr3_aa: CASSSSSDNEHGYTF
cdr3_nt: TGTGCCAGCAGTTCATCCTCCGACAACGAACACGGCTACACCTTC

cdr3_length: 15
d_call: -
clone_size: -
v_call: TRBV6-5
j_call: TRBJ1-1
cdr3_aa: CASSWSLGLNTEAFF
cdr3_nt: TGTGCCAGCAGTTGGAGTCTGGGGCTGAACACTGAAGCTTTCTTT

cdr3_length: 14
d_call: -
clone_size: -
v_call: TRBV5-4
j_call: TRBJ1-4
cdr3_aa: CASSFDGQTEKLFF
cdr3_nt: TGTGCCAGCAGCTTTGATGGGCAGACTGAAAAACTGTTTTTT

cdr3_length: 14
d_call: -
clone_size: -
v_call: TRBV7-9
j_call: TRBJ2-5
cdr3_aa: CASSRLAGKETQYF
cdr3_nt: TGTGCCAGCAGCCGTCTGGCCGGGAAAGAGACCCAGTACTTC

cdr3_length: 16
d_call: TRBD2
clone_size: -
v_call: TRBV5-1
j_call: TRBJ2-5
cdr3_aa: CASSLGTSGKQETQYF
cdr3_nt: TGCGCCAGCAGCTTGGGTACTAGCGGGAAACAAGAGACCCAGTACTTC

cdr3_length: 16
d_call: TRBD1
clone_size: -
v_call: TRBV10-3
j_call: TRBJ1-2
cdr3_aa: CAISEGWTGQEGGYTF
cdr3_nt: TGTGCCATCAGTGAAGGTTGGACAGGCCAAGAGGGTGGCTACACCTTC

cdr3_length: 14
d_call: TRBD1
clone_size: -
v_call: TRBV7-9
j_call: TRBJ2-5
cdr3_aa: CASIPGQAQETQYF
cdr3_nt: TGTGCCAGCATCCCCGGACAGGCACAAGAGACCCAGTACTTC

cdr3_length: 14
d_call: -
clone_size: many
v_call: TRBV7-2
j_call: TRBJ2-2
cdr3_aa: CASSPQVNTGELFF
cdr3_nt: TGTGCCAGCAGCCCCCAGGTTAACACCGGGGAGCTGTTTTTT

cdr3_length: 11
d_call: -
clone_size: once
v_call: TRBV18
j_call: TRBJ1-1
cdr3_aa: CASSPGTEAFF
cdr3_nt: TGTGCCAGCTCACCCGGGACTGAAGCTTTCTTT

cdr3_length: 14
d_call: -
clone_size: few
v_call: TRBV30
j_call: TRBJ2-5
cdr3_aa: CASILRDSGETQYF
cdr3_nt: TGTGCCTCCATCTTAAGGGACAGCGGGGAGACCCAGTACTTC

cdr3_length: 14
d_call: -
clone_size: -
v_call: TRBV3-1/TRBV3-2
j_call: TRBJ1-1
cdr3_aa: CASSQGPPVTEAFF
cdr3_nt: TGTGCCAGCAGCCAAGGTCCGCCGGTCACTGAAGCTTTCTTT

cdr3_length: 15
d_call: TRBD2
clone_size: -
v_call: TRBV7-9
j_call: TRBJ2-1
cdr3_aa: CASSLVQRGDNEQFF
cdr3_nt: TGTGCCAGCAGCTTAGTCCAGCGGGGTGACAATGAGCAGTTCTTC

cdr3_length: 14
d_call: TRBD1
clone_size: -
v_call: TRBV6-5
j_call: TRBJ1-2
cdr3_aa: CASGKGGAPAGYTF
cdr3_nt: TGTGCCAGCGGGAAAGGGGGCGCCCCGGCTGGCTACACCTTC

cdr3_length: 15
d_call: TRBD1
clone_size: -
v_call: TRBV19
j_call: TRBJ1-2
cdr3_aa: CASSTRTGGSYGYTF
cdr3_nt: TGTGCCAGTAGTACACGGACAGGGGGGAGCTATGGCTACACCTTC

cdr3_length: 14
d_call: TRBD1
clone_size: few
v_call: TRBV11-2
j_call: TRBJ2-5
cdr3_aa: CASSFLTGEETQYF
cdr3_nt: TGTGCCAGCAGCTTTTTGACAGGGGAAGAGACCCAGTACTTC